This TCR beta chain stems from a study of human T cells and chemical hapten exposure. Turning to the study itself: Alopecia universalis, totalis or areata was present in patients who were mostly female.

Study processing details: Between about 23,224 and 700,000 TCRs appeared in each sample, and the median stood at roughly 100,000. TCRdb fed the RACE reads into MiXCR, producing one record per CDR3 protein. What appears here as the V and J calls and clone size reflects TCRdb's work, not the paper's. The sample lists tens of thousands of distinct CDR3 sequences; around a tenth were seen once. This CDR3 has 15 residues. Germline V gives CDR1 SGDLS, CDR2 YYNGEE. V gave up 0 bases and J gave up 0 bases, with 9 bases separating them. Sample time point: patch test 2, 6 weeks after DPC sensitization. Treatment described: therapeutic diphenylcyclopropenone sensitization with weekly scalp DPC. Blood, whole and unfractionated, served as the source for total RNA extraction. Donors were 18 to 70-year-old alopecia patients suitable for DPC.

The receptor's source is a woman in her 30s with alopecia areata. Some clones in this sample may be carry-over from other donors' samples. The rearrangement joins TRBV9 to TRBJ1-1; D call uncertain. The sample was whole blood, taken in connection with sensitization to the hapten diphenylcyclopropenone (DPC). The DNA for the CDR3 is TGTGCCAGCAGCGTAGTAGTCACGATGAACACTGAAGCTTTCTTT. It translates to CASSVVVTMNTEAFF.